This TCR beta chain was documented in a study of cytomegalovirus exposure and HLA in healthy donors. Sequencing used immunoSEQ multiplex PCR; TCRdb keeps in-frame clones, though not all of them. The sample consists of tens of thousands of clones, more than 80% of them appearing once. This clone appeared once. Germline CDR1 is SQVTM and CDR2 is ANQGSEA. The length of the CDR3 is 12 residues. After removal of 5 bases from V and 6 bases from J, the junction contained 5 bases not matched to a gene. This rearrangement joins TRBV29-1 to TRBJ1-1; 8 bases align to TRBD1. Sequencing was performed on PBMCs. The sequence was collected from a young woman in good health and CMV-seronegative. CDR3 protein: CSVSGQGAEAFF. CDR3 nucleotides: TGCAGCGTTTCAGGACAGGGTGCTGAAGCTTTCTTT.